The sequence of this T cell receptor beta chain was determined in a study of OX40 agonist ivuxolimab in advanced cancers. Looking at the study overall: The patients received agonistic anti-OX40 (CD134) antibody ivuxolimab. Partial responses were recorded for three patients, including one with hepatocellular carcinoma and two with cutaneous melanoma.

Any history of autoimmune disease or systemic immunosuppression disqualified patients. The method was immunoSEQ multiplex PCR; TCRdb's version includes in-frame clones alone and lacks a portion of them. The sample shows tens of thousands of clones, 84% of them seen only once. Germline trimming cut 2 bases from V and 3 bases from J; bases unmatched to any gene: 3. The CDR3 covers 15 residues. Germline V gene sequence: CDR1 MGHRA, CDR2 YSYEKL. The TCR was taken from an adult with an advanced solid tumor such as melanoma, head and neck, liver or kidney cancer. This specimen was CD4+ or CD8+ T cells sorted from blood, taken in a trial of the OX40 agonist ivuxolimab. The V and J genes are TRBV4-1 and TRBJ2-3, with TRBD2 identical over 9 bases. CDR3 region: CASSQHGLATDTQYF. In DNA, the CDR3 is TGCGCCAGCAGCCAACATGGACTAGCGACAGATACGCAGTATTTT.